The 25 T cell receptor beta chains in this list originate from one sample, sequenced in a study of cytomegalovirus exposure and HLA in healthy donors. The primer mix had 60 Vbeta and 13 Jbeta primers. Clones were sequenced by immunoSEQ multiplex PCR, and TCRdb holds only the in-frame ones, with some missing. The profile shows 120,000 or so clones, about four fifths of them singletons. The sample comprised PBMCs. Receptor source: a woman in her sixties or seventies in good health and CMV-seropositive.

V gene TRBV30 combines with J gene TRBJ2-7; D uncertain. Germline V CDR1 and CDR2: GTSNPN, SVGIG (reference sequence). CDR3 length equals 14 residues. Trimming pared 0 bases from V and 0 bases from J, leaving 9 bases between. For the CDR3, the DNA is TGTGCCTGGAGTGTACTGGGCAGCTCCTACGAGCAGTACTTC. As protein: CAWSVLGSSYEQYF.

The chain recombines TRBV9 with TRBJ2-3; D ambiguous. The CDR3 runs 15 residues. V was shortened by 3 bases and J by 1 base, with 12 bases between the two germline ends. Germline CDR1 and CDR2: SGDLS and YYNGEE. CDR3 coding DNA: TGTGCCAGCAGCGGAGGCGGCCGGGGCACAGATACGCAGTATTTT. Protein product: CASSGGGRGTDTQYF. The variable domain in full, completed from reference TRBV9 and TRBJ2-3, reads DSGVTQTPKHLITATGQRVTLRCSPRSGDLSVYWYQQSLDQGLQFLIQYYNGEERAKGNILERFSAQQFPDLHSELNLSSLELGDSALYFCASSGGGRGTDTQYFGPGTRLTVL.

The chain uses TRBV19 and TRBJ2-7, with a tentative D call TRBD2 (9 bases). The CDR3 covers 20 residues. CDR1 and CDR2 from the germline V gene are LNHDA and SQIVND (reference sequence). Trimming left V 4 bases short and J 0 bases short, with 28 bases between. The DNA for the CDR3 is TGTGCCAGTAGTAATCTTTGGGACAGGCCCCGTAGCGGGAGCTCCTACGAGCAGTACTTC. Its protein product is CASSNLWDRPRSGSSYEQYF.

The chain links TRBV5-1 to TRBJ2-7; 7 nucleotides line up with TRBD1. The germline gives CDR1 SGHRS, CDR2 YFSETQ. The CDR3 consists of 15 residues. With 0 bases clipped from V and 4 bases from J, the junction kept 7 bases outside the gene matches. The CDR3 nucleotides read TGCGCCAGCAGCTTGGGAGGACAGGTATTGTACGAGCAGTACTTC. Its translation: CASSLGGQVLYEQYF.

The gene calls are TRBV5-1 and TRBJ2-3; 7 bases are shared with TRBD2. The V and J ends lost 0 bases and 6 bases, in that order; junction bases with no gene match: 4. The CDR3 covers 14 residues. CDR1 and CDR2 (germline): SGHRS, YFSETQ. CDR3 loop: CASSLEAGRDTQYF. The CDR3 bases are TGCGCCAGCAGCTTGGAAGCGGGGCGGGATACGCAGTATTTT.

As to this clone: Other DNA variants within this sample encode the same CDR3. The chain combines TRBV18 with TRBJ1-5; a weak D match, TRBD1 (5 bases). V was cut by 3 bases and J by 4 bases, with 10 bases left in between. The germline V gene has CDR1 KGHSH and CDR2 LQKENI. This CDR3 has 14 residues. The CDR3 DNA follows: TGTGCCAGCTCACCGGGGCCAAGAAATCAGCCCCAGCATTTT. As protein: CASSPGPRNQPQHF.

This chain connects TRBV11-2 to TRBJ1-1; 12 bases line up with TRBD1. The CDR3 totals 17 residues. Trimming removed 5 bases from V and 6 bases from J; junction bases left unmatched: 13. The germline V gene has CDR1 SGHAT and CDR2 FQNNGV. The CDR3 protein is CASSPGTGGGIRAEAFF. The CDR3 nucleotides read TGTGCCAGCAGCCCGGGGACAGGGGGCGGTATACGGGCTGAAGCTTTCTTT.

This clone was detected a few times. DNA for the CDR3: TGTGCCAGCACCCTTAGTCCTCGGAGTTACGAGCAGTACTTC. This translates into CASTLSPRSYEQYF. V and J are TRBV7-9 and TRBJ2-7; D ambiguous. V was cut by 7 bases and J by 4 bases, with 17 bases left in between. CDR1 and CDR2 from the germline V gene are SEHNR and FQNEAQ (reference sequence). The CDR3 is 14 amino acids.

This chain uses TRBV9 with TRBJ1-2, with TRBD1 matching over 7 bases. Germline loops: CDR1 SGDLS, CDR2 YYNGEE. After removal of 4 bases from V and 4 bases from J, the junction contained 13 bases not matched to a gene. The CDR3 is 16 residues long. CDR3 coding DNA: TGTGCCAGCAGCCCCACTTTGACAGGGCCACGCTATGGCTACACCTTC. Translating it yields CASSPTLTGPRYGYTF.

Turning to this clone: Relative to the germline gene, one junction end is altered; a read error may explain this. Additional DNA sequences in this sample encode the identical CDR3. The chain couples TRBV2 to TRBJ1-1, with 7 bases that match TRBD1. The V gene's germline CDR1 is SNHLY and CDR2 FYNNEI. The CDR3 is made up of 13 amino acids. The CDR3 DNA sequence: TGTGCCAGCAGTGAAGAGACAGGGACTGAGGCTTTCTTT. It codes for CASSEETGTEAFF.

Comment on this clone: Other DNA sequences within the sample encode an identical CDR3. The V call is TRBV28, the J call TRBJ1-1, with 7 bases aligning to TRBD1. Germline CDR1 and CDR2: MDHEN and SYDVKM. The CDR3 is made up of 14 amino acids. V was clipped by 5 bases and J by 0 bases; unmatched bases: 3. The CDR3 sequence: CASSRDSLNTEAFF. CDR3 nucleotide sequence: TGTGCCAGCAGTAGGGACAGCCTGAACACTGAAGCTTTCTTT.

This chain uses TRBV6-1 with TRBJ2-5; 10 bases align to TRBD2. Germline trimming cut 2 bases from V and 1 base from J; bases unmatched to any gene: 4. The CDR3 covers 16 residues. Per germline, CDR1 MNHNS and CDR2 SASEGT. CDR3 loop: CASSELAGGPQETQYF. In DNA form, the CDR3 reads TGTGCCAGCAGTGAATTAGCGGGAGGCCCCCAAGAGACCCAGTACTTC.

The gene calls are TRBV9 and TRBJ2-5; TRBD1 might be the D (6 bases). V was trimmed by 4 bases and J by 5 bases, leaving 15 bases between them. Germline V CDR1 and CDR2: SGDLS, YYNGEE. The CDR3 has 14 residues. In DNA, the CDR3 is TGTGCCAGCAGCCTTCGGACAGCCGGGGAGACCCAGTACTTC. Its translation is CASSLRTAGETQYF.

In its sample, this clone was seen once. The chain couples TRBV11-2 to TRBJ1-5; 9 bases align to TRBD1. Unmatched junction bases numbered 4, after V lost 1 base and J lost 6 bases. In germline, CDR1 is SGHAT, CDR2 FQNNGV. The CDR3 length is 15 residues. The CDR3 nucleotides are TGTGCCAGCAGCTTAGGCACAGGGGGCCCTCAGCCCCAGCATTTT. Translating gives CASSLGTGGPQPQHF. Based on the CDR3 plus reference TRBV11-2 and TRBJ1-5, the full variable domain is EAGVAQSPRYKIIEKRQSVAFWCNPISGHATLYWYQQILGQGPKLLIQFQNNGVVDDSQLPKDRFSAERLKGVDSTLKIQPAKLEDSAVYLCASSLGTGGPQPQHFGDGTRLSIL.

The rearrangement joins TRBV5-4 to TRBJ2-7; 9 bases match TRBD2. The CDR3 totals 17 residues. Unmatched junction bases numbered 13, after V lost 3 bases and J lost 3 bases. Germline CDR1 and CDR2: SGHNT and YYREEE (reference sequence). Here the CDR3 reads CASSSTASGALGYEQYF. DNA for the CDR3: TGTGCCAGCAGCTCCACGGCTAGCGGGGCCCTTGGCTACGAGCAGTACTTC.

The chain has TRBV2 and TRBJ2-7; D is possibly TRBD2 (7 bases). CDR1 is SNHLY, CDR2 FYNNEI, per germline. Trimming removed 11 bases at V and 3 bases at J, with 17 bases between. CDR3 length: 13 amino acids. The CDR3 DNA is TGTGCCCGCGCCGGAGGGGGGGGCTACGAGCAGTACTTC. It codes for CARAGGGGYEQYF.

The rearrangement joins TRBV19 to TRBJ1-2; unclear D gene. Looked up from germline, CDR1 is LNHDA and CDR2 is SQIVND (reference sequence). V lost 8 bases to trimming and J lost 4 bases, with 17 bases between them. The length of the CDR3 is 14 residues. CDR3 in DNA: TGTGCCAGTCAAGTACGAGGAGAACCCTATGGCTACACCTTC. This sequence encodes CASQVRGEPYGYTF.

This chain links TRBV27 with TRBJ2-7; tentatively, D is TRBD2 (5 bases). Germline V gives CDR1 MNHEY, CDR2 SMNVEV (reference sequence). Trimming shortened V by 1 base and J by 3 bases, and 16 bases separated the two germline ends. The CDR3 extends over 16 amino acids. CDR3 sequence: CASSLYPVAEDYEQYF. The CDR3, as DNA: TGTGCCAGCAGTTTATACCCCGTGGCGGAGGACTACGAGCAGTACTTC.

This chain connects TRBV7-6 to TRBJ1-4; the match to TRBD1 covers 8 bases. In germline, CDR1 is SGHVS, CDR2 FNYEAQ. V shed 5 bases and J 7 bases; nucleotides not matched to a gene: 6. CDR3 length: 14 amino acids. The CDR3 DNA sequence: TGTGCCAGCAGCCCAGGGGGCCGTGGTGAAAAACTGTTTTTT. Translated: CASSPGGRGEKLFF.

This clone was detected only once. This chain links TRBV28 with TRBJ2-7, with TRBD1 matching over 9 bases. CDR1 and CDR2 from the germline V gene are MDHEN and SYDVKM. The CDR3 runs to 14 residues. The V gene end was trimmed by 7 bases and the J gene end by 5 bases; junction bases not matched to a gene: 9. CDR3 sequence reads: CASIGGTGFHEQYF. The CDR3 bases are TGTGCCAGCATAGGCGGGACAGGGTTCCACGAGCAGTACTTC.

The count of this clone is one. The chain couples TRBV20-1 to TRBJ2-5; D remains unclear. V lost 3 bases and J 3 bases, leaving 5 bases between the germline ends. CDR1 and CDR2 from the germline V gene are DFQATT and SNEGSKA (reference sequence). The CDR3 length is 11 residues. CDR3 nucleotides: TGCAGTGCTAGCCAGAAAGAGACCCAGTACTTC. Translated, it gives CSASQKETQYF.

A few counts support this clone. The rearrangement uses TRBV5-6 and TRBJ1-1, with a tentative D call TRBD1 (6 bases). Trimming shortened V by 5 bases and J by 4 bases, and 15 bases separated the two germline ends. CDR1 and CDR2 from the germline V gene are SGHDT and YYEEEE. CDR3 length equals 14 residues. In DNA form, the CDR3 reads TGTGCCAGCAGACCAAAAGGACAGTTCACTGAAGCTTTCTTT. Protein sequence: CASRPKGQFTEAFF.

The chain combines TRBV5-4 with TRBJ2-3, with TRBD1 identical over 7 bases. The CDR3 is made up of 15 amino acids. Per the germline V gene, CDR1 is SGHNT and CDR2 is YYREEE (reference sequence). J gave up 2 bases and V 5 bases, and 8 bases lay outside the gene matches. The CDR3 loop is CASSLDRDNTDTQYF. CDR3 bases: TGTGCCAGCAGTCTCGACAGGGACAACACAGATACGCAGTATTTT.

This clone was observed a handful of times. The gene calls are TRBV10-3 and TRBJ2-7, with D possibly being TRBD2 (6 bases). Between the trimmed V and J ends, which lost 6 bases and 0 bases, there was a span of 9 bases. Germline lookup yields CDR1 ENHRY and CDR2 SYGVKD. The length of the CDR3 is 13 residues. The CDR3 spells CAIRLADSYEQYF. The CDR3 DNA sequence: TGTGCCATCAGATTAGCGGACTCCTACGAGCAGTACTTC.

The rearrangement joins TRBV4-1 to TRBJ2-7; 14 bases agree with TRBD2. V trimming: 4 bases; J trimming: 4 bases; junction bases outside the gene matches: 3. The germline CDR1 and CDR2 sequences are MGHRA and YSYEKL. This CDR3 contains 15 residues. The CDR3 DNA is TGCGCCAGCAGCCCTCGACTAGCGGGAGGGTACGAGCAGTACTTC. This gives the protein CASSPRLAGGYEQYF.